This entry describes one TCR beta chain. These data are taken from a study of T cell changes during pregnancy in multiple sclerosis. The assay was immunoSEQ multiplex PCR, and TCRdb's table has in-frame clones only and misses some. The data hold more than 25,000 clones, with 75% to 90% observed a single time. The trim removed 0 bases at V and 5 bases at J, leaving 6 bases unmatched. CDR3 length: 15 residues. Germline V gives CDR1 GTSNPN, CDR2 SVGIG (reference sequence). The TCR was taken from a female donor with multiple sclerosis, enrolled in a pregnancy study. The source material was CD8+ T cells from peripheral blood mononuclear cells, sampled after pregnancy. The V and J genes are TRBV30 and TRBJ2-7, with 11 positions matching TRBD2. The CDR3 DNA is TGTGCCTGGAGTGTTCTAGCGGGAGGAGTCAACGAGCAGTACTTC. Translated: CAWSVLAGGVNEQYF.